The 17 T cell receptor beta chains reported below all come from one sample, sequenced in a study of blood T cell repertoires in COVID-19. Profiled with immunoSEQ multiplex PCR; TCRdb holds only in-frame clones, not every one. The table has approximately 50,000 clones, more than 80% seen once. The source material was peripheral blood. The receptors come from a man aged 55-75 years with acute or convalescent COVID-19.

V gene TRBV11-2 combines with J gene TRBJ1-6; the match to TRBD1 covers 10 bases. This CDR3 comprises 15 residues. CDR1 SGHAT and CDR2 FQNNGV come from the germline V gene. V lost 2 bases and J lost 8; bases outside the gene matches: 3. CDR3: CASSLKDRGDSPLHF. CDR3 nucleotide sequence: TGTGCCAGCAGCTTAAAGGACAGGGGGGATTCACCCCTCCACTTT.

The V call is TRBV27, the J call TRBJ2-7, with no clear D. Germline V gives CDR1 MNHEY, CDR2 SMNVEV (reference sequence). This CDR3 contains 11 residues. Trimming removed 4 bases at V and 6 bases at J, with 7 bases between. The DNA of the CDR3 is TGTGCCAGCAGTTCCCTAAGCGAGCAGTACTTC. Protein: CASSSLSEQYF.

This clone has just one count. V gene TRBV27 combines with J gene TRBJ2-2; maybe TRBD1 (6 bases). Germline CDR1 MNHEY, CDR2 SMNVEV (reference sequence). CDR3 length: 15 amino acids. V was cut by 7 bases and J by 0 bases, with 12 bases left in between. The CDR3 DNA sequence: TGTGCCAGCACTTGGACAGTCGCGAACACCGGGGAGCTGTTTTTT. It specifies CASTWTVANTGELFF.

The J gene is TRBJ2-1, the V gene TRBV6-4; 8 bases agree with TRBD2. Looked up from germline, CDR1 is MRHNA and CDR2 is SNTAGT. The ends lost 6 bases at V and 8 bases at J; junction bases unmatched: 15. The length of the CDR3 is 16 residues. The CDR3 spells CASRQDAGLVRDEQFF. CDR3 in DNA: TGTGCCAGCAGGCAGGATGCGGGACTAGTAAGGGATGAGCAGTTCTTC.

The chain uses TRBV24-1 and TRBJ2-1; 7 bases are shared with TRBD1. The germline CDR1 and CDR2 sequences are KGHDR and SFDVKD. The CDR3 spans 18 residues. With V trimmed by 5 bases and J by 5 bases, 17 bases remained unmatched. For the CDR3, the DNA is TGTGCCACCAGTGGGGTCGGCAGGGGGTTGGGTATTAACAATGAGCAGTTCTTC. Protein sequence: CATSGVGRGLGINNEQFF.

The CDR3, as DNA: TGCGCCAGCAGCCGATCTCAGGGGGGAACCTACGAGCAGTACTTC. Its translation is CASSRSQGGTYEQYF. The gene calls are TRBV5-1 and TRBJ2-7, with D perhaps TRBD1 (7 bases). Germline CDR1 reads SGHRS; CDR2 reads YFSETQ. Trimming cost V 4 bases and J 2 bases, with 16 bases left between them. The CDR3 has 15 residues.

The V gene is TRBV5-1, the J gene TRBJ1-5, with 7 nucleotides matching TRBD1. Unmatched junction bases numbered 4, after V lost 2 bases and J lost 5 bases. The CDR3 is 14 residues long. The germline V gene encodes CDR1 SGHRS and CDR2 YFSETQ. CDR3 sequence reads: CASSFGQADQPQHF. The CDR3 coding sequence is TGCGCCAGCAGCTTCGGACAGGCTGATCAGCCCCAGCATTTT. The entire variable domain, with the rest obtained from reference TRBV5-1 and TRBJ1-5, is as follows: KAGVTQTPRYLIKTRGQQVTLSCSPISGHRSVSWYQQTPGQGLQFLFEYFSETQRNKGNFPGRFSGRQFSNSRSEMNVSTLELGDSALYLCASSFGQADQPQHFGDGTRLSIL.

This chain connects TRBV9 to TRBJ2-3; D gene unclear. V lost 3 bases and J 0 bases, leaving 8 bases between the germline ends. The V gene's germline CDR1 is SGDLS and CDR2 YYNGEE. The CDR3 consists of 14 residues. The CDR3 DNA reads TGTGCCAGCAGCGCGACTCCAAGCACAGATACGCAGTATTTT. Its translation: CASSATPSTDTQYF.

V is TRBV24-1 and J is TRBJ2-1, with D possibly being TRBD2 (6 bases). CDR3 length: 17 residues. In germline, CDR1 is KGHDR, CDR2 SFDVKD. The V end was cut by 3 bases, the J end by 8 bases, with 22 bases between. CDR3 sequence: CATSDPDPLARKDEQFF. CDR3 sequence (DNA): TGTGCCACCAGTGATCCGGACCCCCTAGCGAGGAAGGATGAGCAGTTCTTC.

This clone is a singleton in its sample. The V call is TRBV29-1, the J call TRBJ2-3, with 7 nucleotides matching TRBD2. Germline values: CDR1 SQVTM, CDR2 ANQGSEA. V was pared by 3 bases and J by 5 bases, with 8 bases of the junction left unmatched. The CDR3 loop spans 14 amino acids. CDR3 DNA sequence: TGCAGCGTTGACGGGGCGGGAGATGTAGATACGCAGTATTTT. This sequence encodes CSVDGAGDVDTQYF.

The rearrangement uses TRBV11-2 and TRBJ1-5; 7 bases line up with TRBD1. This CDR3 contains 15 residues. With V trimmed by 0 bases and J by 2 bases, 1 base remained unmatched. Germline CDR1 and CDR2: SGHAT and FQNNGV. The CDR3 nucleotides read TGTGCCAGCAGCTTAGATGGGACAGGCAATCAGCCCCAGCATTTT. Its protein product is CASSLDGTGNQPQHF.

The gene calls are TRBV3-1 (or the pseudogene TRBV3-2) and TRBJ1-2; the match to TRBD1 covers 7 bases. This CDR3 is built from 16 residues. The V gene end was trimmed by 1 base and the J gene end by 5 bases; junction bases not matched to a gene: 10. Per germline, CDR1 LGHDT and CDR2 YNNKEL (reference sequence). CDR3 DNA: TGTGCCAGCAGCCAAGGGGGTGACAGGGTTTGGTATGGCTACACCTTC. Amino acid sequence: CASSQGGDRVWYGYTF.

The V gene is TRBV4-1, the J gene TRBJ1-3; D gene uncertain. The CDR3 is 15 residues long. The germline V gene has CDR1 MGHRA and CDR2 YSYEKL. With 1 base removed from V and 0 bases from J, the gap between germline ends came to 7 bases. CDR3 residues: CASSQALSSGNTIYF. The CDR3 nucleotides read TGCGCCAGCAGCCAAGCCCTATCCTCTGGAAACACCATATATTTT.

The chain recombines TRBV28 with TRBJ1-2; weak D call: TRBD1 (6 bases). Per the germline V gene, CDR1 is MDHEN and CDR2 is SYDVKM. The CDR3 totals 16 residues. V lost 6 bases to trimming and J lost 7 bases, with 24 bases between them. In DNA form, the CDR3 reads TGTGCCAGCAGGACCACCCGGGACAACATCCGTCTTGGCTACACCTTC. Encoded protein: CASRTTRDNIRLGYTF.

V usage is TRBV27 and J usage is TRBJ2-1, with TRBD2 matching over 8 bases. Unmatched junction bases numbered 26, after V lost 6 bases and J lost 7 bases. The CDR3 loop spans 20 amino acids. The germline gives CDR1 MNHEY, CDR2 SMNVEV (reference sequence). As DNA, the CDR3 is TGTGCCAGCAGAGTTATACCCGCCCCGGGGGGGGCGAGTGAAGTGAATGAGCAGTTCTTC. Its translation: CASRVIPAPGGASEVNEQFF.

The chain has TRBV19 and TRBJ1-4; 7 positions agree with TRBD1. Trimming at V came to 5 bases and at J to 0 bases, leaving 6 bases not matched to a gene. Germline lookup yields CDR1 LNHDA and CDR2 SQIVND (reference sequence). This CDR3 comprises 16 residues. The CDR3 sequence: CASSFLRGATNEKLFF. CDR3 coding DNA: TGTGCCAGTAGTTTTCTCAGGGGGGCAACTAATGAAAAACTGTTTTTT. Based on the CDR3 plus reference TRBV19 and TRBJ1-4, the full variable domain is DGGITQSPKYLFRKEGQNVTLSCEQNLNHDAMYWYRQDPGQGLRLIYYSQIVNDFQKGDIAEGYSVSREKKESFPLTVTSAQKNPTAFYLCASSFLRGATNEKLFFGSGTQLSVL.

The chain carries TRBV5-4 and TRBJ2-5; TRBD2 matches 9 bases. Germline V gene data show CDR1 as SGHNT and CDR2 as YYREEE (reference sequence). CDR3 length: 17 residues. V trimming: 1 base; J trimming: 2 bases; junction bases outside the gene matches: 9. CDR3 sequence: CASSLSAGTSRQETQYF. The DNA for the CDR3 is TGTGCCAGCAGCTTGTCTGCCGGGACTAGCAGACAAGAGACCCAGTACTTC. The whole variable domain, filled in from reference TRBV5-4 and TRBJ2-5, reads ETGVTQSPTHLIKTRGQQVTLRCSSQSGHNTVSWYQQALGQGPQFIFQYYREEENGRGNFPPRFSGLQFPNYSSELNVNALELDDSALYLCASSLSAGTSRQETQYFGPGTRLLVL.